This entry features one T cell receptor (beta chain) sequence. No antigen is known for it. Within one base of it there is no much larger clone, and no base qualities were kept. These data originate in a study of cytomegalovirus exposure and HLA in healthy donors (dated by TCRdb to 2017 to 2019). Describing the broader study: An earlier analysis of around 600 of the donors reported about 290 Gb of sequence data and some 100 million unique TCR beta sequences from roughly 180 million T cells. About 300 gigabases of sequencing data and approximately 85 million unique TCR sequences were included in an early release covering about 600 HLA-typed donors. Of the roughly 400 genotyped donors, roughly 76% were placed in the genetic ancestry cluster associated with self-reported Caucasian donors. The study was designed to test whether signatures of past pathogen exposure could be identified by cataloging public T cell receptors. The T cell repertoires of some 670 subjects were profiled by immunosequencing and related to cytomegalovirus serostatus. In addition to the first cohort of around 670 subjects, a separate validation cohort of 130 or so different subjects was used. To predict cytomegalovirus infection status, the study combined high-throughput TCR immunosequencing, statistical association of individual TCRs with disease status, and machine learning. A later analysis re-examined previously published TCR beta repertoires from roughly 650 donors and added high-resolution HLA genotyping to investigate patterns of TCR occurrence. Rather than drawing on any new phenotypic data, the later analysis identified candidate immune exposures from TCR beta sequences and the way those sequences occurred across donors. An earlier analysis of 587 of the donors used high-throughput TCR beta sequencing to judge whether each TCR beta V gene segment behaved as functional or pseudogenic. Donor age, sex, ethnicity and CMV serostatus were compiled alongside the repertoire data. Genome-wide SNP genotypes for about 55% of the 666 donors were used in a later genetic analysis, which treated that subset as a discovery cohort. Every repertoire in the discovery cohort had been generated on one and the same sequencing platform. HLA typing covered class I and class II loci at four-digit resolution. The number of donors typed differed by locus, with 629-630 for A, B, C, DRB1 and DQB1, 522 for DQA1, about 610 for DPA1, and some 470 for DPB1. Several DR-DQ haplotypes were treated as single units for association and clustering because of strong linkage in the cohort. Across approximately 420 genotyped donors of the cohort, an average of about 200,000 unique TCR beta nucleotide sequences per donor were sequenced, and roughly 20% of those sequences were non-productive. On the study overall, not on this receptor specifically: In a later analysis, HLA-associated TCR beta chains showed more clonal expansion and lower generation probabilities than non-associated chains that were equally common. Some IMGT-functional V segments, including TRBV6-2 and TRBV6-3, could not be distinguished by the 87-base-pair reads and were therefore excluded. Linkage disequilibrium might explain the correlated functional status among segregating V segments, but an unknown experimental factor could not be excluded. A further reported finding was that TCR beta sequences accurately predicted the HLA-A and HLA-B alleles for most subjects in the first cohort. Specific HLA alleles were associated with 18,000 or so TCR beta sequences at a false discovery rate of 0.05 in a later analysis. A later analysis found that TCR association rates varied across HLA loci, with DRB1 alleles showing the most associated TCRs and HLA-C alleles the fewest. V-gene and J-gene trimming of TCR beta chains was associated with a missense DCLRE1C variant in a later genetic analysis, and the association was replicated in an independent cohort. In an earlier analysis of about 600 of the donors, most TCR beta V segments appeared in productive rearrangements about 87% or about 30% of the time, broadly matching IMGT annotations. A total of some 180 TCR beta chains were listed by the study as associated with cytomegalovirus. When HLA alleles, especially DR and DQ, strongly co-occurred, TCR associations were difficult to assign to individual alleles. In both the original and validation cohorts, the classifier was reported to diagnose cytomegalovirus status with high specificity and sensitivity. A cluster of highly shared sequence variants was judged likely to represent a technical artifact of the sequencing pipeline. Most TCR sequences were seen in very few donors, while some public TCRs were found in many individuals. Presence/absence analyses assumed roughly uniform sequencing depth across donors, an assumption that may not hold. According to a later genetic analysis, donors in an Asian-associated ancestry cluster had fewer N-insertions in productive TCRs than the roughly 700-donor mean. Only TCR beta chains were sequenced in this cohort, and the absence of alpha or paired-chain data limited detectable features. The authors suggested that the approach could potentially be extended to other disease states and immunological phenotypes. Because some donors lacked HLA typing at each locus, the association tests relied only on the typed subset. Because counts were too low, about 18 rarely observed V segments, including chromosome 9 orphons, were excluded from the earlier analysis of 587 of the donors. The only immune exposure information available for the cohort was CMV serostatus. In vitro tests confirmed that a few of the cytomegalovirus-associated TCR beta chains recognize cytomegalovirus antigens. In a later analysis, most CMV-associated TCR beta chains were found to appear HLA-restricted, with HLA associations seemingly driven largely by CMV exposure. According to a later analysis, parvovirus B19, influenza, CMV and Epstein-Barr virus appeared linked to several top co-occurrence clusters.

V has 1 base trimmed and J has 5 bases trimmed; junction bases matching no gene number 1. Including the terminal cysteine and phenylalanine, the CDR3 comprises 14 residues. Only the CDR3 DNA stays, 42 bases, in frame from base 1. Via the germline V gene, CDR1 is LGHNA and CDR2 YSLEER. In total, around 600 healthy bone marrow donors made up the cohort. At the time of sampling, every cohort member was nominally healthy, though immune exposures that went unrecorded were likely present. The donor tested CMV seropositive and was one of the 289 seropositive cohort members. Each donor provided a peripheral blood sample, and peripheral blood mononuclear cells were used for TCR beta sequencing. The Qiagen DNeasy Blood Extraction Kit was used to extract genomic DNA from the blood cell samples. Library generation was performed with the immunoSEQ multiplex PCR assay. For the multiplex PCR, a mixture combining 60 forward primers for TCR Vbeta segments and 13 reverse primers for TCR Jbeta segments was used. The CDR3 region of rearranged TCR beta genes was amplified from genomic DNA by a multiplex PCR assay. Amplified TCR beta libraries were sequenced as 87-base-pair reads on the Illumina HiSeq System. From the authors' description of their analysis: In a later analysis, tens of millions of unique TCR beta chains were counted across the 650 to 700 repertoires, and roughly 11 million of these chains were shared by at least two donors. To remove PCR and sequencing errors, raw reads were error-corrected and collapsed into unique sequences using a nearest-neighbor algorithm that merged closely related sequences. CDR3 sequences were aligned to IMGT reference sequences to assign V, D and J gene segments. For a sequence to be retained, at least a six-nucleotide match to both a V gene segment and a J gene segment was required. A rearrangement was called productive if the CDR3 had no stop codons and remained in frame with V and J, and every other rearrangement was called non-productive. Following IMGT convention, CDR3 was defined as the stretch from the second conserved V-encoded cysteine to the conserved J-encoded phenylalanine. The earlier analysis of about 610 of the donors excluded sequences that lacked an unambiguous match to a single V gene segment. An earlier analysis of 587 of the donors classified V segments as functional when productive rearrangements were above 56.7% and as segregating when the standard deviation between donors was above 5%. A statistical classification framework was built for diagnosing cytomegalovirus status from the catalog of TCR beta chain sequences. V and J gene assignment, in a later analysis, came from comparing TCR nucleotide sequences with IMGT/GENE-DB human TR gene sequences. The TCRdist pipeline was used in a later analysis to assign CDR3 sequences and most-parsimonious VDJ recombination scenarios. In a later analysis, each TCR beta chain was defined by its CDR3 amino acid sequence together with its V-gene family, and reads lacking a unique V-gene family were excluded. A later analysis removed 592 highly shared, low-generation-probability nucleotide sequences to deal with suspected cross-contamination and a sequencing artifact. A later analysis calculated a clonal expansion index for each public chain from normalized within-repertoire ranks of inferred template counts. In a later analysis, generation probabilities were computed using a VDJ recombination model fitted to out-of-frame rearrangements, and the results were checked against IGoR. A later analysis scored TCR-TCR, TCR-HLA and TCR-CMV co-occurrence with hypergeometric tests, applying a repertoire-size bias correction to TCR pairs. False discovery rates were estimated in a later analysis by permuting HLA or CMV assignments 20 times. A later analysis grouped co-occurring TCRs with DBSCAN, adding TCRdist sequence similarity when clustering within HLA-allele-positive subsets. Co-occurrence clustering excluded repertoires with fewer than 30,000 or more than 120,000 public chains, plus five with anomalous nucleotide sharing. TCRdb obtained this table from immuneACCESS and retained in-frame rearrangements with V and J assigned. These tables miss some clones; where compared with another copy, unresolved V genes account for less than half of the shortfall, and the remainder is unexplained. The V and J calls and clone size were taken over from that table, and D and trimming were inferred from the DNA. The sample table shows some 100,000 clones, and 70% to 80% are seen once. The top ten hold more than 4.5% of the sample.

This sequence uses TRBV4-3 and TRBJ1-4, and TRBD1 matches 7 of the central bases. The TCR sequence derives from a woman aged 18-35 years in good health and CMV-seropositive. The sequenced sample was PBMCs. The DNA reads TGCGCCAGCAGCCAAGGACAGGGCAATGAAAAACTGTTTTTT. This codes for CASSQGQGNEKLFF.